The rows below give T cell receptor beta chains drawn from one sample of a study of CD8 T cells in ankylosing spondylitis. TCRdb re-called the 5' RACE reads with MiXCR, one entry per CDR3 protein. The data contain about 92,000 distinct CDR3 sequences, 8.8% of them singletons. The sample taken for sequencing was blood, either unsorted or a sorted T cell fraction (not recorded which). All receptors derive from a male donor with ankylosing spondylitis or in good health (not recorded which). CDR3s include the opening cysteine and the closing phenylalanine or tryptophan. The D gene is left open where the match is weak. Size is stated for part of the rows, as once, few or many counts, or as a class when the clone is expanded.

many,TRBV9,TRBJ2-5,TRBD2,17,TGTGCCAGCAGCCCAGGGACTAGCGGGGTACTTAAAGAGACCCAGTACTTC,CASSPGTSGVLKETQYF
NA,TRBV5-1,TRBJ2-5,TRBD2,17,TGCGCCAGCAGCGAATCGGGACTAGCGCGGGCCCCTGGGACCCAGTACTTC,CASSESGLARAPGTQYF
many,TRBV20-1,TRBJ2-3,TRBD2,16,TGCAGTGCTAGAGTAGGGACTAGCAGTAGCACAGATACGCAGTATTTT,CSARVGTSSSTDTQYF
few,TRBV5-1,TRBJ2-7,NA,14,TGCGCCAGCAGCTTCGGAGGCAGCTCCTACGAGCAGTACTTC,CASSFGGSSYEQYF
many,TRBV7-2,TRBJ2-7,NA,14,TGTGCCAGCAGCTTACGGGGCGGTTCCTACGAGCAGTACTTC,CASSLRGGSYEQYF
many,TRBV18,TRBJ1-1,NA,13,TGTGCCAGCTCACCTCAGGACCACACTGAAGCTTTCTTT,CASSPQDHTEAFF
few,TRBV2,TRBJ2-7,TRBD2,14,TGTGCCAGCGAGCGGGGGGCTACGGCCGACGAGCAGTACTTC,CASERGATADEQYF
many,TRBV29-1,TRBJ2-5,NA,11,TGCAGCGTTGAGGAGTCGGAGACCCAGTACTTC,CSVEESETQYF
many,TRBV6-2/TRBV6-3,TRBJ2-7,NA,10,TGTGCCAGCCGATCCTACGAGCAGTACTTC,CASRSYEQYF
few,TRBV28,TRBJ2-3,NA,14,TGTGCCAGCAGTTTAGACGGAGGCACAGATACGCAGTATTTT,CASSLDGGTDTQYF
NA,TRBV7-9,TRBJ1-1,NA,13,TGTGCCGGCAGCTTTGGGGAGAACACTGAAGCTTTCTTT,CAGSFGENTEAFF
many,TRBV5-1,TRBJ2-7,TRBD2,16,TGCGCCAGCAGCGCAGGGACTAGCGGGGTGCTCTCCGAGCAGTACTTC,CASSAGTSGVLSEQYF
many,TRBV9,TRBJ2-7,TRBD2,15,TGTGCCAGCAGCGTAGGGGCGGGGGTCCCCTACGAGCAGTACTTC,CASSVGAGVPYEQYF
many,TRBV7-2,TRBJ2-2,TRBD1,9,TGTGCCTGGGGACAGACGCTGTTTTTT,CAWGQTLFF
few,TRBV20-1,TRBJ1-1,TRBD1,11,TGCAGTGCACCGGACAGGACAGAAGCTTTCTTT,CSAPDRTEAFF
NA,TRBV5-1,TRBJ1-4,NA,14,TGCGCCAGCAGCTCCCAGGACCCTCGGGAAAAACTGTTTTTT,CASSSQDPREKLFF
few,TRBV6-2/TRBV6-3,TRBJ2-5,NA,14,TGTGCCAGCAGTTTCTCGGGCGGACAAGAGACCCAGTACTTC,CASSFSGGQETQYF
NA,TRBV11-3,TRBJ2-1,TRBD2,16,TGTGCCAGCAGCTTAGGTCCTAGCGGGGTGCGCAATGAGCAGTTCTTC,CASSLGPSGVRNEQFF
many,TRBV12-3/TRBV12-4,TRBJ2-7,NA,13,TGTGCCAGCAGTTTAAGGTCACCTGAAGAGCAGTACTTC,CASSLRSPEEQYF
few,TRBV4-2,TRBJ2-1,TRBD1,15,TGTGCCAGCAGCCAAGTGGGACAGGGTAGCAATGAGCAGTTCTTC,CASSQVGQGSNEQFF
many,TRBV28,TRBJ2-1,NA,14,TGTGCCAGTCGTCTTAGGGGGTCCTACAATGAGCAGTTCTTC,CASRLRGSYNEQFF
many,TRBV4-1,TRBJ2-6,NA,20,TGCGCCAGCAGCCAAGATAGAGAGAGAGGGAAACTCTCTGGGGCCAACGTCCTGACTTTC,CASSQDRERGKLSGANVLTF
few,TRBV19,TRBJ1-2,NA,12,TGTGCCAGTAGTATAGACAGATATGGCTACACCTTC,CASSIDRYGYTF
few,TRBV28,TRBJ2-7,NA,10,TGTGCCAGCAGGGATTACGAGCAGTACTTC,CASRDYEQYF
NA,TRBV7-8,TRBJ1-4,TRBD1,14,TGTGCCAGCAGCGCGGGACAGGCGGCTGAAAAACTGTTTTTT,CASSAGQAAEKLFF
few,TRBV28,TRBJ2-1,TRBD2,16,TGTGCCAGCAGCCTCGCCAGCGGGGGACTCTACAATGAGCAGTTCTTC,CASSLASGGLYNEQFF
many,TRBV24-1,TRBJ2-7,NA,15,TGTGCCACCAGCGGGGGTAATCAGGGAGCCTACGAGCAGTACTTC,CATSGGNQGAYEQYF
many,TRBV5-1,TRBJ2-3,NA,16,TGCGCCAGCAGTGGGGTAGGGGCCGTGGGCACAGATACGCAGTATTTT,CASSGVGAVGTDTQYF
NA,TRBV12-3/TRBV12-4,TRBJ1-2,NA,19,TGTGCCAGCTGTTCCCCCCCCGGGACTACCTACGGCCCGCACTATGGCTACACCTTC,CASCSPPGTTYGPHYGYTF
many,TRBV29-1,TRBJ1-1,TRBD1,13,TGCAGCGTAGCGACAGGGGCGAACACTGAAGCTTTCTTT,CSVATGANTEAFF
many,TRBV3-1,TRBJ1-6,NA,15,TGTGCCAGCAGCCAGGGTATCTCCTATAATTCACCCCTCCACTTT,CASSQGISYNSPLHF
many,TRBV12-3/TRBV12-4,TRBJ2-3,NA,11,TGCGCCAGCAGCTTGGGTGATACGCAGTATTTT,CASSLGDTQYF
many,TRBV11-2,TRBJ1-5,NA,16,TGTGCCAGCAGCTTAGGGTCGGGTCTTGGCAATCAGCCCCAGCATTTT,CASSLGSGLGNQPQHF
NA,TRBV19,TRBJ2-1,TRBD1,22,TGTGCCAGTAGTAGTACGAGGGGGACAGGATTCCCGTCCCAGAGCTCCTACAATAAGCAGTTCTTC,CASSSTRGTGFPSQSSYNKQFF
many,TRBV20-1,TRBJ2-3,TRBD2,14,TGCAGTGCTCTTAGCGGGGGGGCCGCAGATACGCAGTATTTT,CSALSGGAADTQYF
few,TRBV6-2/TRBV6-3,TRBJ2-2,TRBD1,16,TGTGCCAGCAGTTCCTCAGGGACAGGGAGCACCGGGGAGCTGTTTTTT,CASSSSGTGSTGELFF
many,TRBV5-1,TRBJ1-1,NA,16,TGCGCCAGCAGCTTGGCCGGGGCCGCTGGGAACACTGAAGCTTTCTTT,CASSLAGAAGNTEAFF
many,TRBV20-1,TRBJ2-5,TRBD2,15,TGCAGTGCTAGAGATTGGGGGGGAAGCCAAGAGACCCAGTACTTC,CSARDWGGSQETQYF
NA,TRBV5-1,TRBJ2-5,NA,14,TGCGTCAGCAGCTTGGCCGACTTACAAGAGACCCAGTACTTC,CVSSLADLQETQYF
many,TRBV15,TRBJ1-3,TRBD1,17,TGTGCCACCAGCAGAGATCTGTGGGACAGGGGTGGAAACACCATATATTTT,CATSRDLWDRGGNTIYF
many,TRBV24-1,TRBJ2-1,TRBD1,14,TGTGCCACCAGTGACCCCGGGACAGGACATGAGCAGTTCTTC,CATSDPGTGHEQFF
many,TRBV27,TRBJ2-1,TRBD2,17,TGTGCCAGCAGTTCCCAGTTAACTAGCGGGAAATACAATGAGCAGTTCTTC,CASSSQLTSGKYNEQFF
few,TRBV28,TRBJ2-4,NA,15,TGTGCCAGCAGTGCCCGATACAGGGGAGGATACATTCAGTACTTC,CASSARYRGGYIQYF
many,TRBV19,TRBJ2-1,NA,13,TGTGCCAGTAGTGCCGCTACAGGGTCCGAGCAGTTCTTC,CASSAATGSEQFF
few,TRBV20-1,TRBJ1-6,NA,15,TGCTGTGCCACCTCTTCCTCAGGGGATGGTTCACCCCTCCACTTT,CCATSSSGDGSPLHF